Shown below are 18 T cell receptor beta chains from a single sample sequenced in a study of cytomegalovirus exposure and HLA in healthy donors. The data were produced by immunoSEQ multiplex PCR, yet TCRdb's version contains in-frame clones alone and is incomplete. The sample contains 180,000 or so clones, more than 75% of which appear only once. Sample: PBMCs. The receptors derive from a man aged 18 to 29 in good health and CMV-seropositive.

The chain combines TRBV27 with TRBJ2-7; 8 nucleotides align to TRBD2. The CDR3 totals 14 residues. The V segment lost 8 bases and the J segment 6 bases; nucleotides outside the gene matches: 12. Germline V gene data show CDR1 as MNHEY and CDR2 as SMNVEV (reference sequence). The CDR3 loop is CASWPGGPGGEQYF. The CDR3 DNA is TGTGCCAGCTGGCCGGGAGGGCCTGGGGGCGAGCAGTACTTC.

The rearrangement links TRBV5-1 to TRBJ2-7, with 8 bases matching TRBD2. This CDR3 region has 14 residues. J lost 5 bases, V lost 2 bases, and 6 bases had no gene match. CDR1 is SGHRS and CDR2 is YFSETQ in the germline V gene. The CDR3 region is CASSFSTSGDEQYF. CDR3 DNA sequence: TGCGCCAGCAGCTTCTCTACTAGCGGTGACGAGCAGTACTTC.

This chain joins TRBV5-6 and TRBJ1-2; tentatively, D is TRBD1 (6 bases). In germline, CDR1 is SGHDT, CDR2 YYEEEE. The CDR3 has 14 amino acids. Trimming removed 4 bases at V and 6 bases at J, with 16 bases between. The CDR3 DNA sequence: TGTGCCAGCAGCCGGGGTGGGGGGGCTGATGGCTACACCTTC. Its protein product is CASSRGGGADGYTF.

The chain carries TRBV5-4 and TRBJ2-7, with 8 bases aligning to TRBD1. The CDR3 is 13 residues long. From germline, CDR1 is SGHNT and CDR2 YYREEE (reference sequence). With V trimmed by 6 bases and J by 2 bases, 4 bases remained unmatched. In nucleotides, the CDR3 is TGTGCCAGCAATTTACAGGGGGCCTACGAGCAGTACTTC. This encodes CASNLQGAYEQYF.

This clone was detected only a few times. CDR3 DNA sequence: TGTGCCAGCAGCTTCCCGGGTGTAATCACTGAAGCTTTCTTT. Translation: CASSFPGVITEAFF. This chain uses TRBV11-2 with TRBJ1-1; D uncertain. The germline V gene has CDR1 SGHAT and CDR2 FQNNGV. V was trimmed by 3 bases and J by 4 bases, leaving 12 bases between them. The CDR3 covers 14 residues.

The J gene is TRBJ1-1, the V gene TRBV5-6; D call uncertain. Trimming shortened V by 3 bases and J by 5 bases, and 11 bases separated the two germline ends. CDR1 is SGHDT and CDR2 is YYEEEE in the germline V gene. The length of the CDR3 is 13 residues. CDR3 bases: TGTGCCAGCAGCTCAACTCAACTTACTGAAGCTTTCTTT. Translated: CASSSTQLTEAFF.

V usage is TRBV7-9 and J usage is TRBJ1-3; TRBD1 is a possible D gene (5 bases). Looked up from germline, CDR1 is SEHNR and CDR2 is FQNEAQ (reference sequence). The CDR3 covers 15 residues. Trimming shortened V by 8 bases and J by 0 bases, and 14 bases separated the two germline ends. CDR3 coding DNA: TGTGCCAGCGGACGACAGTTCCGCTCTGGAAACACCATATATTTT. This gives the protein CASGRQFRSGNTIYF.

The CDR3 nucleotides are TGCGCCAGCAGCCAAGAATTGGGCGGGAGCGCCGACGAGCAGTACTTC. It yields the protein CASSQELGGSADEQYF. The chain employs TRBV4-3 and TRBJ2-7, with 7 bases lining up with TRBD2. Per the germline V gene, CDR1 is LGHNA and CDR2 is YSLEER. The CDR3 loop spans 16 amino acids. V was clipped by 0 bases and J by 5 bases; unmatched bases: 10.

The CDR3 loop is CASSLAGSVLFF. The CDR3 DNA reads as TGCGCCAGCAGCTTGGCAGGATCAGTGCTGTTTTTT. The chain is built from TRBV5-1 and TRBJ1-4; the D is unclear. The V and J ends lost 0 bases and 14 bases respectively, with 11 bases between them. Per germline, CDR1 SGHRS and CDR2 YFSETQ. This CDR3 spans 12 amino acids. The variable domain in full, with the rest retrieved from reference TRBV5-1 and TRBJ1-4, is KAGVTQTPRYLIKTRGQQVTLSCSPISGHRSVSWYQQTPGQGLQFLFEYFSETQRNKGNFPGRFSGRQFSNSRSEMNVSTLELGDSALYLCASSLAGSVLFFGSGTQLSVL.

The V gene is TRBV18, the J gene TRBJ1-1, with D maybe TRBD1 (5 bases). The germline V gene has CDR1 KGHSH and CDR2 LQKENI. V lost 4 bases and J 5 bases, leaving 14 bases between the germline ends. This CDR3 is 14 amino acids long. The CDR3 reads CASSLQGRRTEAFF. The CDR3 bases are TGTGCCAGCTCACTCCAGGGAAGAAGGACTGAAGCTTTCTTT.

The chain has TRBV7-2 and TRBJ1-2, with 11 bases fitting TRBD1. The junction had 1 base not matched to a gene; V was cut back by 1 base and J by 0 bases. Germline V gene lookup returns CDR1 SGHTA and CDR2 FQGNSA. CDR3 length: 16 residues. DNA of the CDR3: TGTGCCAGCAGCTTAGGGGGACAGGGGGCTAACTATGGCTACACCTTC. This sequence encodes CASSLGGQGANYGYTF.

In nucleotides, the CDR3 is TGTGCCAGCAGTTCCACCGGGGACACCTATGGCTACACCTTC. Translation gives CASSSTGDTYGYTF. The chain links TRBV6-5 to TRBJ1-2; TRBD1 is a possible D gene (6 bases). In germline, CDR1 is MNHEY, CDR2 SVGAGI. V was pared by 4 bases and J by 4 bases, with 13 bases between. The CDR3 length is 14 residues.

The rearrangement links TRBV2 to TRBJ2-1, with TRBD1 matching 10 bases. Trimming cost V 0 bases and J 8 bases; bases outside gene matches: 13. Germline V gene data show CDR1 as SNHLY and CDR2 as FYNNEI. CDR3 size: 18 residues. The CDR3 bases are TGTGCCAGCAGTGAAGCAACCGCGGGACAGGGGAAGAGAGATGAGCAGTTCTTC. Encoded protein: CASSEATAGQGKRDEQFF.

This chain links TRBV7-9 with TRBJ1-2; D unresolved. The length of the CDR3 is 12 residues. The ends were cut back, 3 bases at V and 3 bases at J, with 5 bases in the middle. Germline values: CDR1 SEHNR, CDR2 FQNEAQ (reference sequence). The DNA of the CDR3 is TGTGCCAGCAGCTTTTACTACTATGGCTACACCTTC. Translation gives CASSFYYYGYTF.

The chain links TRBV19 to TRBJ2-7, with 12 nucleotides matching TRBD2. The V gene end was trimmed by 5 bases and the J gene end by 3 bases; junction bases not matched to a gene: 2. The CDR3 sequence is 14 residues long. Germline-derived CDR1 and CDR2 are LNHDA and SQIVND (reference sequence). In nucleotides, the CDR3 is TGTGCCAGTAGTCTACTAGCGGGAGGCTACGAGCAGTACTTC. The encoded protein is CASSLLAGGYEQYF.

CDR3: CASSLRTGNQPQHF. The CDR3 coding sequence is TGTGCCAGCAGCCTAAGGACAGGGAATCAGCCCCAGCATTTT. The V gene is TRBV11-2, the J gene TRBJ1-5; TRBD1 matches 8 bases. J lost 4 bases, V lost 5 bases, and 4 bases had no gene match. The CDR3 totals 14 residues. Germline lookup yields CDR1 SGHAT and CDR2 FQNNGV.

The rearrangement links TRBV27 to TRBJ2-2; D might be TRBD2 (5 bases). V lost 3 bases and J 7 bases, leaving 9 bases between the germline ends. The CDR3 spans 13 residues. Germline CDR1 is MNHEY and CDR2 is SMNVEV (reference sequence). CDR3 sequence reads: CASSFRGSGELFF. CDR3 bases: TGTGCCAGCAGTTTTAGAGGGAGCGGGGAGCTGTTTTTT.

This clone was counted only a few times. The chain's CDR3 is CASSRQGDTEAFF. The CDR3 DNA sequence: TGTGCCAGCAGCAGGCAGGGTGACACTGAAGCTTTCTTT. The rearrangement links TRBV7-9 to TRBJ1-1; weak D call: TRBD1 (5 bases). The V and J ends lost 5 bases and 3 bases respectively, with 10 bases between them. The V gene's germline CDR1 is SEHNR and CDR2 FQNEAQ (reference sequence). The CDR3 runs 13 residues.